These 9 T cell receptor beta chains originate from one sample sequenced in a study of CD8 T cells in ankylosing spondylitis. Study-level results: Within ankylosing spondylitis blood, a TCR beta motif made up of roughly eight highly homologous variants appeared to be characteristic.

No antigen is known for these receptors. TCRdb independently ran MiXCR on the 5' RACE reads; one entry per CDR3 protein. The sample lists around 890,000 distinct CDR3 sequences; 12% were seen once. The material sequenced was blood, either unsorted or a sorted T cell fraction (not recorded which). These receptors were obtained from a male donor with ankylosing spondylitis.

The sample holds a few counts of this clonotype. The rearrangement uses TRBV5-1 and TRBJ2-2; no definite D call. Germline V gives CDR1 SGHRS, CDR2 YFSETQ. The CDR3 is 13 amino acids. The V end was cut by 4 bases, the J end by 3 bases, with 7 bases between. In DNA form, the CDR3 reads TGCGCCAGCAGCCTCAAAGACACCGGGGAGCTGTTTTTT. This encodes CASSLKDTGELFF.

This clonotype was seen a few times. This sequence joins TRBV12-3 or TRBV12-4 and TRBJ1-3; D ambiguous. Trimming shortened V by 1 base and J by 3 bases, and 7 bases separated the two germline ends. The CDR3 sequence is 14 residues long. This chain's CDR3 is CASSLGQVGNTIYF. Here the CDR3 DNA reads TGTGCCAGCAGTTTAGGGCAAGTTGGAAACACCATATATTTT.

The chain uses TRBV6-1 and TRBJ1-2; D gene unclear. The CDR3 loop spans 13 amino acids. Deletions cut 0 bases from V and 4 bases from J, with 6 bases between. Per germline, CDR1 MNHNS and CDR2 SASEGT. Here the CDR3 DNA reads TGTGCCAGCAGTGAAGCGGTGGGCTATGGCTACACCTTC. This codes for CASSEAVGYGYTF.

This clonotype was counted ten times or more. V and J are TRBV29-1 and TRBJ2-1, with 11 nucleotides matching TRBD2. This CDR3 has 15 residues. CDR1 SQVTM and CDR2 ANQGSEA come from the germline V gene. V gave up 7 bases and J gave up 6 bases; unmatched junction bases: 11. This CDR3 is CSAKVLAGGINEQFF. The CDR3 nucleotides read TGCAGCGCTAAAGTGCTAGCGGGGGGTATCAATGAGCAGTTCTTC.

The chain uses TRBV5-1 and TRBJ1-5, with a possible D match to TRBD1 (5 bases). CDR3 length: 15 amino acids. The germline V gene encodes CDR1 SGHRS and CDR2 YFSETQ. V was pared by 2 bases and J by 7 bases, with 16 bases between. The CDR3 loop is CASSFSPGPGQPQHF. Written as DNA, the CDR3 is TGCGCCAGCAGCTTCTCCCCGGGGCCTGGACAGCCCCAGCATTTT.

Many counts were recorded for this clonotype. This chain links TRBV29-1 with TRBJ1-5; unclear D gene. Per germline, CDR1 SQVTM and CDR2 ANQGSEA. CDR3 length equals 14 residues. V lost 4 bases, J lost 2 bases, and 12 bases lay in between. The CDR3 spells CSVAEALGNQPQHF. CDR3 nucleotides: TGCAGCGTTGCGGAGGCCCTAGGCAATCAGCCCCAGCATTTT.

The gene calls are TRBV9 and TRBJ2-3, with 7 bases lining up with TRBD2. The CDR3 spans 17 residues. CDR1 is SGDLS and CDR2 is YYNGEE in the germline V gene. Trimming removed 0 bases from V and 6 bases from J; junction bases left unmatched: 13. Written as DNA, the CDR3 is TGTGCCAGCAGCGTAGGCGCGGCTAGCGGATTGAGGGATACGCAGTATTTT. Protein product: CASSVGAASGLRDTQYF.

In its sample, this clonotype was seen a few times. The chain couples TRBV25-1 to TRBJ1-2, with 7 bases lining up with TRBD1. The CDR3 consists of 13 residues. The V and J ends lost 7 bases and 4 bases, in that order; junction bases with no gene match: 6. Germline V gene data show CDR1 as MGHDK and CDR2 as SYGVNS. The CDR3 loop reads CASTKTGRYGYTF. The DNA of the CDR3 is TGTGCCAGCACCAAGACAGGGCGCTATGGCTACACCTTC.

The genes are TRBV20-1 and TRBJ1-3, with D unclear. The germline CDR1 and CDR2 sequences are DFQATT and SNEGSKA (reference sequence). V lost 3 bases to trimming and J lost 7 bases, with 7 bases between them. The CDR3 consists of 11 residues. The CDR3 spells CSASPTNTIYF. The CDR3 DNA reads as TGCAGTGCTAGCCCAACCAACACCATATATTTT.